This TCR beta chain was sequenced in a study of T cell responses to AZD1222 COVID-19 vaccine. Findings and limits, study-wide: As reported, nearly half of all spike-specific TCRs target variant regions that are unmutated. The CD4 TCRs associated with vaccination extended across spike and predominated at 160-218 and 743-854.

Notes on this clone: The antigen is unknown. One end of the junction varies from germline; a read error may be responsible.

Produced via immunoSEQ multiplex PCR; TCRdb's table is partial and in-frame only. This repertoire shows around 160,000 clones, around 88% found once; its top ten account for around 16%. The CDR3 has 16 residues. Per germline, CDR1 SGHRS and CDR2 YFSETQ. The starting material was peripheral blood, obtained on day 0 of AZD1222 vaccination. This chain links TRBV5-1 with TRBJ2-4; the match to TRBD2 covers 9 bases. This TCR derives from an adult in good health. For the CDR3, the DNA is TGCGCCAGCAGTCCCCTCCCGGGACTAGCAGGGGAGGGGTTGGACTTC. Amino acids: CASSPLPGLAGEGLDF. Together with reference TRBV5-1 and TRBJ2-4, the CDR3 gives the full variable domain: KAGVTQTPRYLIKTRGQQVTLSCSPISGHRSVSWYQQTPGQGLQFLFEYFSETQRNKGNFPGRFSGRQFSNSRSEMNVSTLELGDSALYLCASSPLPGLAGEGLDFGAGTRLSVL.